Described below is a single T cell receptor beta chain sequence and its context. Germline V CDR1 and CDR2: SGHRS, YFSETQ. The CDR3 extends over 13 amino acids. With 5 bases removed from V and 4 bases from J, the gap between germline ends came to 10 bases. This entry comes from a study of cytomegalovirus exposure and HLA in healthy donors. With 60 Vbeta and 13 Jbeta primers, the PCR was carried out. Generated by immunoSEQ multiplex PCR, the TCRdb table keeps only in-frame clones and is missing some. Among around 150,000 clones listed, approximately 83% were seen once. The receptor comes from a woman aged 18-30 years in good health and CMV-seronegative. Sequences were obtained from PBMCs. This rearrangement joins TRBV5-1 to TRBJ2-1; D gene ambiguous. For the CDR3, the DNA is TGCGCCAGCAGGCCTACAGAGTACAATGAGCAGTTCTTC. Its protein is CASRPTEYNEQFF.